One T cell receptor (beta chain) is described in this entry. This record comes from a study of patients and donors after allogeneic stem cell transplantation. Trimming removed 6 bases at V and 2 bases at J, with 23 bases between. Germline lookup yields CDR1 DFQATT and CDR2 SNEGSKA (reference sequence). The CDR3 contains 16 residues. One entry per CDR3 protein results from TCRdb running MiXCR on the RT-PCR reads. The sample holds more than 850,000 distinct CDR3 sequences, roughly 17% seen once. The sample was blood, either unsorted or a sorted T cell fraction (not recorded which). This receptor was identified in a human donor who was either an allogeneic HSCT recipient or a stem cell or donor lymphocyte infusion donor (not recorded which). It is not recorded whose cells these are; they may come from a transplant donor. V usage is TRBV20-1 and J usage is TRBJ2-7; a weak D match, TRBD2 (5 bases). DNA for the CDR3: TGCAGTGCCACCCATCAGCGGCGGATCGCCACCTACGAGCAGTACTTC. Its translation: CSATHQRRIATYEQYF.